This T cell receptor beta chain was observed in a study of T cells in Graves' hyperthyroidism and ophthalmopathy. TCR beta CDR3 region amplification was performed from RNA transcripts. An initial round of RT-PCR targeting the TCR CDR3 relied on the HTBI primer set. TCRdb analysed the multiplex PCR reads with MiXCR anew, one entry per CDR3 protein. The sample holds 690,000 or so distinct CDR3 sequences, roughly 20% seen once. CDR1 and CDR2 from the germline V gene are ENHRY and SYGVKD. The CDR3 length is 18 residues. V lost 3 bases to trimming and J lost 5 bases; unmatched junction nucleotides: 16. Study outcomes and limitations: Separation of ophthalmopathy from stable hyperthyroidism was achieved by a 13 V-J model.

This clonotype was counted only a few times. Its antigen remains unknown. The chain carries TRBV10-3 and TRBJ2-3; 8 bases are a match to TRBD2. Input material: blood. The clonotype originates from a woman aged 50 to 60 with Graves' hyperthyroidism that later progressed to Graves' ophthalmopathy. The CDR3 coding sequence is TGTGCCATCAGTGAATCCGGGACTAGGGAAATAGCGAGAGATACGCAGTATTTT. Amino acid sequence: CAISESGTREIARDTQYF.